A single sample gave rise to the 2 T cell receptor beta chains below, sequenced in a study of cytomegalovirus exposure and HLA in healthy donors. It was with 60 Vbeta and 13 Jbeta primers that the PCR ran. The table came from immunoSEQ multiplex PCR; TCRdb's copy has only in-frame clones and leaves some out. The top ten hold less than 1.1% of the sample, which has some 120,000 clones, about 81% seen once. Input material: PBMCs. These receptors all come from a woman aged 25 to 39 in good health and CMV-seronegative.

The genes are TRBV2 and TRBJ1-6; D is unclear. The CDR3 consists of 13 residues. Germline V gene sequence: CDR1 SNHLY, CDR2 FYNNEI. V lost 7 bases and J lost 6, with 10 bases in between. CDR3 protein: CASKRESNSPLHF. Here the CDR3 DNA reads TGTGCCAGCAAGCGGGAGTCTAATTCACCCCTCCACTTT.

The sample holds a few counts of this clone. The chain recombines TRBV6-4 with TRBJ2-1, with TRBD2 identical over 14 bases. The CDR3 is 15 residues long. The V segment lost 5 bases and the J segment 6 bases; nucleotides outside the gene matches: 3. CDR1 MRHNA and CDR2 SNTAGT come from the germline V gene. This chain's CDR3 is CASSRLAGGGNEQFF. CDR3 sequence (DNA): TGTGCCAGCAGTCGACTAGCGGGAGGGGGCAATGAGCAGTTCTTC.